These T cell receptor beta chains were read from a single sample in a study of cytomegalovirus exposure and HLA in healthy donors. Sequenced by immunoSEQ multiplex PCR; TCRdb stores in-frame clones only, minus some. This sample contains 200,000 or so clones. The sequencing sample was made of PBMCs. These receptors were collected from a boy younger than 18 in good health and CMV-seronegative. Each CDR3 is given with its conserved first and last residue. D genes are given only for firm matches.

CDR3nt,CDR3aa,v_gene,j_gene,d_gene
TGTGCCAGCAGTTACTACAGGGGAAGCTACGAGCAGTACTTC,CASSYYRGSYEQYF,TRBV6-5,TRBJ2-7,TRBD1
TGCGCCAGCAGCCAGGACATGGCTGAAGCTTTCTTT,CASSQDMAEAFF,TRBV4-1,TRBJ1-1,.
TGTGCCAGCAGTTTACAGGGTAACACTGAAGCTTTCTTT,CASSLQGNTEAFF,TRBV7-9,TRBJ1-1,.
TGTGCCAGCAGCTTGCACTTGACAGGTTCTAATTCACCCCTCCACTTT,CASSLHLTGSNSPLHF,TRBV5-6,TRBJ1-6,.
TGCGCCAGTACCGGCCTAGCGGGGCACAATGAGCAGTTCTTC,CASTGLAGHNEQFF,TRBV5-1,TRBJ2-1,TRBD2
TGTGCCAGCAGCTTAGTCCGGGACAAGCCCTACGAGCAGTACTTC,CASSLVRDKPYEQYF,TRBV11-2,TRBJ2-7,.
TGTGCCAGCAGTCCCTCGGCCCTCCGGGACAGGTATGGCTACACCTTC,CASSPSALRDRYGYTF,TRBV27,TRBJ1-2,TRBD1
TGCGCCAGCAGCTTTGAAAGGGACAGCTTCTACAATGAGCAGTTCTTC,CASSFERDSFYNEQFF,TRBV5-1,TRBJ2-1,TRBD1
TGTGCCAGCAGCTTAGATGGCGGCTTCTACGAGCAGTACTTC,CASSLDGGFYEQYF,TRBV11-2,TRBJ2-7,.
TGTGCCAGCAGCTTAGCGGCAGCGTTGAATTCACCCCTCCACTTT,CASSLAAALNSPLHF,TRBV7-9,TRBJ1-6,.
TGTGCCATCAGCGGGACTAGCGGGGGGGCACATGAGCAGTTCTTC,CAISGTSGGAHEQFF,TRBV10-3,TRBJ2-1,TRBD2
TGTGCCAGCAGCTTTTCTGGCGGCAGCTCCTACAATGAGCAGTTCTTC,CASSFSGGSSYNEQFF,TRBV7-2,TRBJ2-1,.
TGTGCCAGCAGCCAAGGCCTACTTTCTTCCTACGAGCAGTACTTC,CASSQGLLSSYEQYF,TRBV14,TRBJ2-7,.
TGTGCCAGCTCACTTACCGGGACAGGGGCATACGAGCAGTACTTC,CASSLTGTGAYEQYF,TRBV18,TRBJ2-7,TRBD1
TGTGCCAGCAGCAGGGACAGCAACACTGAAGCTTTCTTT,CASSRDSNTEAFF,TRBV13,TRBJ1-1,TRBD1
TGTGCCAGCAGCCCTCCGGGGGCCAACGTCCTGACTTTC,CASSPPGANVLTF,TRBV7-3,TRBJ2-6,.
TGTGCCAGCAGCTGGGGACTAGCGGGGCCGGAGACCCAGTACTTC,CASSWGLAGPETQYF,TRBV7-2,TRBJ2-5,TRBD2
TGTGCCAGCAGCAAAAGACCAGGGCGAACACCCCTCCACTTT,CASSKRPGRTPLHF,TRBV21-1,TRBJ1-6,.
TGTGCCAGCAGCCCCCCGCGACACAACTATGGCTACACCTTC,CASSPPRHNYGYTF,TRBV11-2,TRBJ1-2,.
TGTGCCACCAGCAGAGATCGAGGACAGGGGGCCGGTGGGCCTGAAGAGACCCAGTACTTC,CATSRDRGQGAGGPEETQYF,TRBV15,TRBJ2-5,TRBD1
TGTGCCAGCAGCGTATTCCAGGACAGTTCACATGGCTACACCTTC,CASSVFQDSSHGYTF,TRBV9,TRBJ1-2,.
TGCGCCAGCAGTGACAGGGACACTGAAGCTTTCTTT,CASSDRDTEAFF,TRBV10-1,TRBJ1-1,.
TGTGCCAGCAGCTCGGACAGGGGAGGCGGGGACACTGAAGCTTTCTTT,CASSSDRGGGDTEAFF,TRBV7-9,TRBJ1-1,TRBD1
TGTGCCAGCAGCGTAGGGTCTAGCGGGTACACAGATACGCAGTATTTT,CASSVGSSGYTDTQYF,TRBV9,TRBJ2-3,TRBD2